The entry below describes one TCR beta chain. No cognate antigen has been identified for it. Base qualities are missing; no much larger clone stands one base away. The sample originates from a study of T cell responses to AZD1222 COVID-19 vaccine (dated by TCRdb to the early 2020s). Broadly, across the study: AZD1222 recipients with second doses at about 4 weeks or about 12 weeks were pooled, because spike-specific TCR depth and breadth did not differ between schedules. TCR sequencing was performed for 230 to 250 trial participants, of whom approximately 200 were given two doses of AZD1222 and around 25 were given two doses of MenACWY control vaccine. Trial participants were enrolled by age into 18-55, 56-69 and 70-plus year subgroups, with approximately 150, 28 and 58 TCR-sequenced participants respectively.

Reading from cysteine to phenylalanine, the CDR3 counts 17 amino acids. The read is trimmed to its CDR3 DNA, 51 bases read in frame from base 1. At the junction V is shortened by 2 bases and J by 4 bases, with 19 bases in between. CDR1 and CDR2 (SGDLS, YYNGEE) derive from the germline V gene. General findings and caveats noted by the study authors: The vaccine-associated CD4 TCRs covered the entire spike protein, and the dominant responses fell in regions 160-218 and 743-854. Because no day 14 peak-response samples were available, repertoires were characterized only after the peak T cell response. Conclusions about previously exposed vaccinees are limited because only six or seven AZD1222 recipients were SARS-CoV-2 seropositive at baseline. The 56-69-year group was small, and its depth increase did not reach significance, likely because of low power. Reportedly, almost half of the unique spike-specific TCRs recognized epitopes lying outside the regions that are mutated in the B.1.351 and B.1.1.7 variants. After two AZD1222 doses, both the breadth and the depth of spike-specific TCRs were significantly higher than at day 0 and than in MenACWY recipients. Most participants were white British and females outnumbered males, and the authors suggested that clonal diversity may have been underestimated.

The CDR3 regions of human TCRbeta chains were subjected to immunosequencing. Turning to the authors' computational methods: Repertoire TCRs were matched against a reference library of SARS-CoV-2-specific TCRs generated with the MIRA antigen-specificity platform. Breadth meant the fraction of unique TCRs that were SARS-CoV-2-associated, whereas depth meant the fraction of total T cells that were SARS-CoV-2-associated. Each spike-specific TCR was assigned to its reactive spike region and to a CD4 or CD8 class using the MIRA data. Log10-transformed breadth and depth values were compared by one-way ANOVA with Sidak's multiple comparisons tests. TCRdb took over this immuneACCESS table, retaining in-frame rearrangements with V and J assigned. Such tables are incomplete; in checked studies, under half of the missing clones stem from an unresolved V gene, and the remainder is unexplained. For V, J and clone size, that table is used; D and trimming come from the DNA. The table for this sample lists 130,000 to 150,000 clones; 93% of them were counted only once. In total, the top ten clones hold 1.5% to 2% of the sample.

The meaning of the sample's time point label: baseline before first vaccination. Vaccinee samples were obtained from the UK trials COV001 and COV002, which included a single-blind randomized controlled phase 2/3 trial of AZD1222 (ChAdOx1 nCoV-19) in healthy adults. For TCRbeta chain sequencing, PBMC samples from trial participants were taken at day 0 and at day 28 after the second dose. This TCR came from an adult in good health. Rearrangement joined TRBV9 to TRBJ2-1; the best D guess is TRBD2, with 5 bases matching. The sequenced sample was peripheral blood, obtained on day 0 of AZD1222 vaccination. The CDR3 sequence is CASSVRADPRVYNEQFF. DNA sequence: TGTGCCAGCAGCGTTCGAGCGGACCCTCGAGTGTACAATGAGCAGTTCTTC.